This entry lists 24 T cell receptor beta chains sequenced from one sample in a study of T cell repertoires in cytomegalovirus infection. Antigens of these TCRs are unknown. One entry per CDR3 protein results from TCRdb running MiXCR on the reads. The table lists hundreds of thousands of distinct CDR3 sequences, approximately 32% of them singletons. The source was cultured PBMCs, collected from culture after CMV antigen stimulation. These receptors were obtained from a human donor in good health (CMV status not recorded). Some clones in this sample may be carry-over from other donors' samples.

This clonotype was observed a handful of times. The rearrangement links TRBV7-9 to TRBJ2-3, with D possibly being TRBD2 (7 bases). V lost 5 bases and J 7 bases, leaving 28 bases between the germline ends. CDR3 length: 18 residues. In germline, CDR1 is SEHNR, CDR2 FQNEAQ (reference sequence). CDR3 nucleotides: TGTGCCAGCAGCGCCATGGGAGGGGGACCTCCCTCGGGGCATACGCAGTATTTT. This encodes CASSAMGGGPPSGHTQYF.

CDR3 loop: CASSLAGENTGELFF. DNA of the CDR3: TGTGCCAGCAGTTTAGCGGGGGAGAACACCGGGGAGCTGTTTTTT. The chain is built from TRBV12-3 or TRBV12-4 and TRBJ2-2; either TRBD1 or TRBD2 may fit D (5 bases each). The CDR3 sequence is 15 residues long. V was trimmed by 0 bases and J by 1 base, leaving 6 bases between them.

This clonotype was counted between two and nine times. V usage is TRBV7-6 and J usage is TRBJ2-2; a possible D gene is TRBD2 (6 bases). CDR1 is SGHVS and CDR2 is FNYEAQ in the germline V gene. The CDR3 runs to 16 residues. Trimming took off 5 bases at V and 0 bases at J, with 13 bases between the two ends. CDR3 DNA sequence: TGTGCCAGCAGCCCTACGGTAGCGGCGAACACCGGGGAGCTGTTTTTT. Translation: CASSPTVAANTGELFF.

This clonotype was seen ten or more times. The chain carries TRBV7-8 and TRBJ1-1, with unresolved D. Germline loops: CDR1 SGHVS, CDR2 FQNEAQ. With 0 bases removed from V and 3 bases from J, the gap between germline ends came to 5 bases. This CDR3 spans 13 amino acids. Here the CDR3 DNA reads TGTGCCAGCAGCTTAGCCATGGACACTGAAGCTTTCTTT. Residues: CASSLAMDTEAFF.

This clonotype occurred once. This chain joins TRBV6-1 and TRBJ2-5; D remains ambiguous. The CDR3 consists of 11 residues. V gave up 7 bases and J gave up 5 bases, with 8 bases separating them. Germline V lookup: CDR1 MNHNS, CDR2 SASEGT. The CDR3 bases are TGTGCCAGCAACGCGAGGGAGACCCAGTACTTC. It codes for CASNARETQYF.

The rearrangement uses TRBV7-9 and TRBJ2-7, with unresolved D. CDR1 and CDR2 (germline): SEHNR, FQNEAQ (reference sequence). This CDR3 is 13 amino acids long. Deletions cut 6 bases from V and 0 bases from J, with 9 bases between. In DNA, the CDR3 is TGTGCCAGCAGACAACAGAGCTCCTACGAGCAGTACTTC. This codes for CASRQQSSYEQYF.

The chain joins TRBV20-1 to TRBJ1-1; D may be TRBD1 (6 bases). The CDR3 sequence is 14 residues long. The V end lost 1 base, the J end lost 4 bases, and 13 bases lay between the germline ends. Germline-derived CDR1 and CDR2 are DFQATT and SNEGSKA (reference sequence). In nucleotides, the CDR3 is TGCAGTGCTAGAGGAGCCCAGGGGTCCACTGAAGCTTTCTTT. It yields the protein CSARGAQGSTEAFF.

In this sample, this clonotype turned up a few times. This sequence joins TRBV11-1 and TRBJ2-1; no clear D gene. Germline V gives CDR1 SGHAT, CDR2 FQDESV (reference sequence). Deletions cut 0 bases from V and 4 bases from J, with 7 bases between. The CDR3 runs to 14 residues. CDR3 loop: CASSLAPDYNEQFF. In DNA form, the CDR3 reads TGTGCCAGCAGCTTAGCGCCGGATTACAATGAGCAGTTCTTC. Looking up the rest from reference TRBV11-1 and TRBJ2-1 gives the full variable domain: EAEVAQSPRYKITEKSQAVAFWCDPISGHATLYWYRQILGQGPELLVQFQDESVVDDSQLPKDRFSAERLKGVDSTLKIQPAELGDSAMYLCASSLAPDYNEQFFGPGTRLTVL.

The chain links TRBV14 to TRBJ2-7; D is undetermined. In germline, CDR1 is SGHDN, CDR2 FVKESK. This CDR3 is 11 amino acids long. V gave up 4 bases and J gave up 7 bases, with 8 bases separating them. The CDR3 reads CASSLSREQYF. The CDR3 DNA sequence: TGTGCCAGCAGCCTTTCGAGGGAGCAGTACTTC.

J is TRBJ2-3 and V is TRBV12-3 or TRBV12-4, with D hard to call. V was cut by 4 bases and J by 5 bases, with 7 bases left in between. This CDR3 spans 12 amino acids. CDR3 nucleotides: TGTGCCAGCAGTTACCTGGGAGATACGCAGTATTTT. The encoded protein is CASSYLGDTQYF.

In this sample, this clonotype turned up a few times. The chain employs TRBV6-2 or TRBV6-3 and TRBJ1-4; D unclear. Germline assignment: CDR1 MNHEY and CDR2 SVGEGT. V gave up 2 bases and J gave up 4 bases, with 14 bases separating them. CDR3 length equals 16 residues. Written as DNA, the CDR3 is TGTGCCAGCAGTTACGATGGATCCAGCCTTAATGAAAAACTGTTTTTT. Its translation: CASSYDGSSLNEKLFF.

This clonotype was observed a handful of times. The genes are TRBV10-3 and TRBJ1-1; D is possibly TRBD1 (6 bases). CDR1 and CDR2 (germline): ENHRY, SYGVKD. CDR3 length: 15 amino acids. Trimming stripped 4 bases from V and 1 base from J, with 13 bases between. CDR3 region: CAISGPGGTNTEAFF. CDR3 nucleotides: TGTGCCATCAGTGGCCCGGGGGGCACGAACACTGAAGCTTTCTTT.

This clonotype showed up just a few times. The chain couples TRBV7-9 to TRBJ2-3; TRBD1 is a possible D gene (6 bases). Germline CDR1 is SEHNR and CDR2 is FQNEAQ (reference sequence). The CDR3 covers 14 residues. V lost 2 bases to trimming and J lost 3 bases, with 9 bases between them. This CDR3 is CASSLTQGTDTQYF. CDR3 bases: TGTGCCAGCAGCTTAACACAGGGTACAGATACGCAGTATTTT.

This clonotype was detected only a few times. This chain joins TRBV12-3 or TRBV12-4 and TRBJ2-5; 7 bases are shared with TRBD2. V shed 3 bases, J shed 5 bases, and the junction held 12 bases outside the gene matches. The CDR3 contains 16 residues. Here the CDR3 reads CASSFRGTGGTETQYF. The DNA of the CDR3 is TGTGCCAGCAGTTTTCGGGGGACCGGGGGGACGGAGACCCAGTACTTC.

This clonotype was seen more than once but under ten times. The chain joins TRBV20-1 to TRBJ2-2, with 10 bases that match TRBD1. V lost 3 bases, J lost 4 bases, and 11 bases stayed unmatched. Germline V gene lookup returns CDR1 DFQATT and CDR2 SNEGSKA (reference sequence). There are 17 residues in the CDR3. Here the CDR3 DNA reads TGCAGTGCTAGCCCATTCGACCGGGACAGGGGCACCGGGGAGCTGTTTTTT. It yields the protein CSASPFDRDRGTGELFF.

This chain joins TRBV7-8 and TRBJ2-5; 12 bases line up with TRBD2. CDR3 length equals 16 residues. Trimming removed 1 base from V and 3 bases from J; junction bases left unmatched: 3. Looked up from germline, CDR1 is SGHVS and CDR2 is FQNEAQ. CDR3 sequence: CASSLGLAGVEETQYF. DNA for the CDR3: TGTGCCAGCAGCTTAGGACTAGCGGGAGTGGAAGAGACCCAGTACTTC.

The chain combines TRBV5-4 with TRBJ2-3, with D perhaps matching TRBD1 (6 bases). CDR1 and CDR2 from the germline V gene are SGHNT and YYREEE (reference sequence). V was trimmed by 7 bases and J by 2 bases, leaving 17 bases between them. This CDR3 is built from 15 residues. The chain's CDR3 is CASSGQDSFTDTQYF. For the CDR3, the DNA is TGTGCCAGCTCCGGTCAGGACAGCTTCACAGATACGCAGTATTTT.

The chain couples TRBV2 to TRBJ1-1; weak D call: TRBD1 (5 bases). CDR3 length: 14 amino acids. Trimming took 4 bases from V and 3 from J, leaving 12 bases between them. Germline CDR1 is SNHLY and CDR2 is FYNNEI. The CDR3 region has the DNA TGTGCCAGCAGTGTAAGGGGCTCGGACACTGAAGCTTTCTTT. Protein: CASSVRGSDTEAFF.

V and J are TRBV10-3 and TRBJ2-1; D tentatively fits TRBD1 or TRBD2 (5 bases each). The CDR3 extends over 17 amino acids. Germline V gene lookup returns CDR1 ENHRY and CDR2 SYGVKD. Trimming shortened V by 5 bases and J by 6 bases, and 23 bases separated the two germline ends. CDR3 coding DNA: TGTGCCATCAGTTGGGACCCCCAAAACATGATGGGCAATGAGCAGTTCTTC. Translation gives CAISWDPQNMMGNEQFF.

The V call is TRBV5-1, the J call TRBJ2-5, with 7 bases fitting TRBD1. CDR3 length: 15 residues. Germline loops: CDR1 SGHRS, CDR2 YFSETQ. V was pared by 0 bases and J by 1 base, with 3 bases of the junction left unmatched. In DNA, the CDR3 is TGCGCCAGCAGCTTGGCGGACAGGACCCAAGAGACCCAGTACTTC. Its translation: CASSLADRTQETQYF.

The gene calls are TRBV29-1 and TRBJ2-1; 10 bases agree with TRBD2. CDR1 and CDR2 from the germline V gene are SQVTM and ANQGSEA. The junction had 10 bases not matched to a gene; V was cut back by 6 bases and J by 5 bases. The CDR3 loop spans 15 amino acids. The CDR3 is CSVQRRLAGHNEQFF. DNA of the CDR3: TGCAGCGTCCAGCGGAGACTAGCGGGCCACAATGAGCAGTTCTTC.

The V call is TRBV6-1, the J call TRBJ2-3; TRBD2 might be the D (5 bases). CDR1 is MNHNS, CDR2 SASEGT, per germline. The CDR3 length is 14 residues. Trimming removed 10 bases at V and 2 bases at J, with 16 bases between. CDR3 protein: CATGRGSYTDTQYF. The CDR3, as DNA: TGTGCCACCGGACGGGGTTCCTACACAGATACGCAGTATTTT.

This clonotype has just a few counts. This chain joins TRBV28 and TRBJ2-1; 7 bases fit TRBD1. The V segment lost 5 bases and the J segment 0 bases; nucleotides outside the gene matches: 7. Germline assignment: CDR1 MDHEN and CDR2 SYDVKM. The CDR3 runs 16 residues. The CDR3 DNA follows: TGTGCCAGCAGTCCTAGGACAGGAAGCTCCTACAATGAGCAGTTCTTC. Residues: CASSPRTGSSYNEQFF.

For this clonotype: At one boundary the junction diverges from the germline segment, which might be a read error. CDR3 region: CAGSPQGYLSNQPQHF. In nucleotides, the CDR3 is TGCGCCGGCAGCCCCCAGGGGTACCTTAGCAATCAGCCCCAGCATTTT. The gene calls are TRBV4-1 and TRBJ1-5; D possibly corresponds to TRBD1 (6 bases). Germline CDR1 MGHRA, CDR2 YSYEKL. The CDR3 loop spans 16 amino acids.